This TCR beta chain was captured in a study of CDR3 diversity in severe acne. TCRdb called the PCR reads again in MiXCR, with one record for every CDR3 protein. Here the sample spans more than 70,000 distinct CDR3 sequences, about 50% being singletons. V lost 7 bases and J 7 bases, leaving 19 bases between the germline ends. Germline CDR1 and CDR2: MNHEY and SVGAGI. The CDR3 contains 14 residues. Sequencing used blood. The TCR originated in a male donor in good health, serving as a control. The J gene is TRBJ1-2, the V gene TRBV6-5, with D hard to call. CDR3 coding DNA: TGTGCCAGCACCTCCGGCGCCTTAACGAGTGGCTACACCTTC. Translation gives CASTSGALTSGYTF.